A single sample is the source of the 25 T cell receptor beta chains below, sequenced in a study of T cells in Graves' hyperthyroidism and ophthalmopathy. Template material for amplifying TCR beta CDR3 regions consisted of RNA transcripts. The HTBI primer set drove a first-round RT-PCR of the TCR CDR3. TCRdb reprocessed the multiplex PCR reads via MiXCR and lists one record per CDR3 protein. The profile covers about 260,000 distinct CDR3 sequences, with around 15% appearing a single time and about 29% taken by the ten largest. The sample comprised blood. All receptors come from a woman aged 18-29 years with Graves' ophthalmopathy.

This clonotype has ten or more counts. The chain joins TRBV28 to TRBJ1-3; D is unresolved. The CDR3 covers 12 residues. The germline V gene has CDR1 MDHEN and CDR2 SYDVKM. V gave up 6 bases and J gave up 4 bases, with 7 bases separating them. CDR3 bases: TGTGCCAGCAGCATATACGGAAACACCATATATTTT. Amino acids: CASSIYGNTIYF.

This chain links TRBV20-1 with TRBJ2-1; TRBD2 agrees at 10 bases. V lost 6 bases, J lost 2 bases, and 13 bases stayed unmatched. The CDR3 is 17 amino acids. The germline gives CDR1 DFQATT, CDR2 SNEGSKA (reference sequence). CDR3 DNA: TGCAGTGCCTACACCGTCCTAGCGGGAGCTGCCTACAATGAGCAGTTCTTC. This sequence encodes CSAYTVLAGAAYNEQFF.

This clonotype was seen at least ten times. This chain joins TRBV20-1 and TRBJ2-7; D tentatively fits TRBD1 or TRBD2 (6 bases each). In germline, CDR1 is DFQATT, CDR2 SNEGSKA (reference sequence). Deletions cut 6 bases from V and 2 bases from J, with 14 bases between. This CDR3 spans 13 amino acids. The CDR3 reads CSARGRVPYEQYF. CDR3 coding DNA: TGCAGTGCCCGGGGGCGGGTACCCTACGAGCAGTACTTC.

As to this clonotype: Relative to the germline gene, one junction end is altered; a read error may explain this. The rearrangement links TRBV11-2 to TRBJ2-7; unclear D gene. The germline V gene encodes CDR1 SGHAT and CDR2 FQNNGV. The CDR3 length is 12 residues. The CDR3 loop is CASSQLDPEEYF. For the CDR3, the DNA is TGTGCCAGCAGCCAACTGGACCCCGAGGAGTACTTC.

This clonotype was detected many times. The chain carries TRBV20-1 and TRBJ2-7, with D possibly matching TRBD1 (5 bases). Germline V gene data show CDR1 as DFQATT and CDR2 as SNEGSKA (reference sequence). The CDR3 totals 13 residues. The ends were cut back, 3 bases at V and 5 bases at J, with 14 bases in the middle. CDR3 coding DNA: TGCAGTGCTAGGCGGCAGGGATTCAACGAGCAGTACTTC. Residues: CSARRQGFNEQYF.

This clonotype was detected only a few times. This rearrangement joins TRBV19 to TRBJ2-3; TRBD2 matches 8 bases. The germline V gene has CDR1 LNHDA and CDR2 SQIVND (reference sequence). Trimming removed 0 bases from V and 2 bases from J; junction bases left unmatched: 10. The CDR3 is 18 residues long. This CDR3 is CASSIEGSGSDITDTQYF. The DNA of the CDR3 is TGTGCCAGTAGTATAGAGGGGAGCGGGAGCGACATCACAGATACGCAGTATTTT.

This clonotype was seen many times. The chain combines TRBV28 with TRBJ1-2; D uncertain. Germline values: CDR1 MDHEN, CDR2 SYDVKM. The CDR3 contains 14 residues. With 1 base removed from V and 3 bases from J, the gap between germline ends came to 9 bases. The CDR3 nucleotides read TGTGCCAGCAGTTTATCGACGGATTACTATGGCTACACCTTC. Its translation: CASSLSTDYYGYTF.

In this sample, this clonotype turned up many times. The rearrangement uses TRBV2 and TRBJ2-5; D not certain. This CDR3 is 13 amino acids long. Germline V gives CDR1 SNHLY, CDR2 FYNNEI. V was pared by 4 bases and J by 3 bases, with 9 bases between. The CDR3 region has the DNA TGTGCCAGCAGTGCAAGCCACGAAGAGACCCAGTACTTC. It yields the protein CASSASHEETQYF.

There are many counts of this clonotype. The rearrangement joins TRBV20-1 to TRBJ1-4, with D perhaps matching TRBD1 (5 bases). Germline values: CDR1 DFQATT, CDR2 SNEGSKA (reference sequence). Trimming took 0 bases from V and 3 from J, leaving 17 bases between them. The CDR3 is made up of 17 amino acids. CDR3 loop: CSARDPGVGLANEKLFF. As DNA, the CDR3 is TGCAGTGCTAGAGATCCGGGGGTGGGTTTAGCTAATGAAAAACTGTTTTTT.

V usage is TRBV29-1 and J usage is TRBJ2-5; 9 positions agree with TRBD1. Unmatched junction bases numbered 5, after V lost 5 bases and J lost 1 base. CDR1 is SQVTM and CDR2 is ANQGSEA in the germline V gene. The CDR3 extends over 14 amino acids. The CDR3 spells CSVNRDRVQETQYF. Written as DNA, the CDR3 is TGCAGCGTTAACCGGGACAGGGTCCAAGAGACCCAGTACTTC.

This chain joins TRBV10-3 and TRBJ2-3; tentative D call: TRBD1 (5 bases). With 6 bases removed from V and 3 bases from J, the gap between germline ends came to 16 bases. Germline V CDR1 and CDR2: ENHRY, SYGVKD. This CDR3 is 15 amino acids long. In DNA form, the CDR3 reads TGTGCCATCAGGAAGGGGCTCCAAAGAACAGATACGCAGTATTTT. Translated, it gives CAIRKGLQRTDTQYF.

This clonotype was observed a few times. J is TRBJ1-1 and V is TRBV5-4, with TRBD1 matching 7 bases. V shed 3 bases, J shed 1 base, and the junction held 9 bases outside the gene matches. CDR3 length: 16 amino acids. The V gene's germline CDR1 is SGHNT and CDR2 YYREEE (reference sequence). CDR3 region: CASSWGGTGENTEAFF. CDR3 DNA sequence: TGTGCCAGCAGCTGGGGGGGAACAGGGGAGAACACTGAAGCTTTCTTT.

This clonotype was picked up many times. The J gene is TRBJ1-1, the V gene TRBV9, with D perhaps matching TRBD1 (6 bases). Germline CDR1 reads SGDLS; CDR2 reads YYNGEE. The CDR3 loop spans 14 amino acids. Trimming left V 3 bases short and J 1 base short, with 10 bases between. Written as DNA, the CDR3 is TGTGCCAGCAGCGCCAAGGACAGGAACACTGAAGCTTTCTTT. Its translation is CASSAKDRNTEAFF. The complete variable domain, with remaining parts taken from reference TRBV9 and TRBJ1-1, reads DSGVTQTPKHLITATGQRVTLRCSPRSGDLSVYWYQQSLDQGLQFLIQYYNGEERAKGNILERFSAQQFPDLHSELNLSSLELGDSALYFCASSAKDRNTEAFFGQGTRLTVV.

This clonotype was observed many times. The gene calls are TRBV28 and TRBJ2-7, with TRBD2 identical over 7 bases. V was pared by 5 bases and J by 1 base, with 8 bases of the junction left unmatched. This CDR3 has 15 residues. CDR1 is MDHEN, CDR2 SYDVKM, per germline. The CDR3 loop reads CASSPRTRKSYEQYF. The CDR3 DNA reads TGTGCCAGCAGTCCCCGGACTAGGAAATCCTACGAGCAGTACTTC.

This clonotype showed up many times. V is TRBV6-5 and J is TRBJ2-2; tentative D call: TRBD1 (6 bases). Germline loops: CDR1 MNHEY, CDR2 SVGAGI. This CDR3 is 15 amino acids long. The V and J ends lost 0 bases and 7 bases respectively, with 12 bases between them. The CDR3 DNA follows: TGTGCCAGCAGTTACTCGCAGGGGACGGACGGGGAGCTGTTTTTT. Amino acid sequence: CASSYSQGTDGELFF.

The rearrangement joins TRBV6-1 to TRBJ1-2; 10 bases line up with TRBD1. Trimming took 5 bases from V and 3 from J; bases not matched to a gene: 3. CDR1 and CDR2 from the germline V gene are MNHNS and SASEGT. This CDR3 has 14 amino acids. The CDR3 DNA follows: TGTGCCAGCAGTCACGGACAGGGGGACTATGGCTACACCTTC. Its protein product is CASSHGQGDYGYTF.

This clonotype was recorded many times. The chain uses TRBV19 and TRBJ2-1; D is uncertain. Per the germline V gene, CDR1 is LNHDA and CDR2 is SQIVND (reference sequence). Trimming stripped 6 bases from V and 2 bases from J, with 17 bases between. This CDR3 has 16 residues. In DNA, the CDR3 is TGTGCCAGTAGACATGGGCCCCGACGGGCCTACAATGAGCAGTTCTTC. Protein product: CASRHGPRRAYNEQFF.

This clonotype was counted many times. The J gene is TRBJ1-1, the V gene TRBV28, with 9 nucleotides matching TRBD1. The CDR3 runs to 12 residues. The germline CDR1 and CDR2 sequences are MDHEN and SYDVKM. Germline trimming cut 10 bases from V and 4 bases from J; bases unmatched to any gene: 4. The CDR3 reads CATRQGGTEAFF. As DNA, the CDR3 is TGTGCCACACGACAGGGGGGCACTGAAGCTTTCTTT.

This clonotype was recorded at least ten times. This sequence joins TRBV11-2 and TRBJ2-1, with 9 bases matching TRBD1. V gave up 5 bases and J gave up 8 bases; unmatched junction bases: 13. The germline CDR1 and CDR2 sequences are SGHAT and FQNNGV. This CDR3 contains 16 residues. The CDR3 bases are TGTGCCAGCAGCAATAGGGACAGGGACATCGTCGATGAGCAGTTCTTC. Its translation is CASSNRDRDIVDEQFF.

This clonotype was seen many times. In DNA form, the CDR3 reads TGTGCCAGCAGTCCCCGGACAGGGCTCAATCAGCCCCAGCATTTT. It encodes CASSPRTGLNQPQHF. V gene TRBV27 combines with J gene TRBJ1-5; 8 nucleotides agree with TRBD1. The CDR3 runs 15 residues. J lost 3 bases, V lost 5 bases, and 6 bases had no gene match. Germline V gene data show CDR1 as MNHEY and CDR2 as SMNVEV (reference sequence).

This chain uses TRBV11-2 with TRBJ1-2; tentatively, D is TRBD1 (6 bases). The germline gives CDR1 SGHAT, CDR2 FQNNGV. Trimming cost V 2 bases and J 8 bases, with 9 bases left between them. The CDR3 consists of 12 residues. The CDR3 sequence is CASSLTGLGYTF. In DNA form, the CDR3 reads TGTGCCAGCAGCTTAACAGGGCTCGGCTACACCTTC.

This clonotype has ten or more counts. The chain carries TRBV28 and TRBJ2-3; possibly TRBD1 or TRBD2 for D (5 bases each). The CDR3 length is 15 residues. Per the germline V gene, CDR1 is MDHEN and CDR2 is SYDVKM. Trimming stripped 6 bases from V and 3 bases from J, with 16 bases between. In DNA, the CDR3 is TGTGCCAGCAGAGAGGGGTATACGGGGACAGATACGCAGTATTTT. This sequence encodes CASREGYTGTDTQYF.

This clonotype has at least ten counts. The chain couples TRBV20-1 to TRBJ2-7, with TRBD2 matching over 9 bases. Germline V gene sequence: CDR1 DFQATT, CDR2 SNEGSKA (reference sequence). The CDR3 length is 19 residues. Germline trimming cut 1 base from V and 5 bases from J; bases unmatched to any gene: 21. In nucleotides, the CDR3 is TGCAGTGCTAGAGGAAGAGTTAGCGGGAGCCTTTATAACCCCAACGAGCAGTACTTC. It is translated as CSARGRVSGSLYNPNEQYF.

With respect to this clonotype: Germline and junction disagree at one end, which may indicate a read error. This sequence joins TRBV3-1 and TRBJ1-1, with D perhaps TRBD1 (6 bases). The CDR3 has 14 amino acids. Germline loops: CDR1 LGHDT, CDR2 YNNKEL (reference sequence). The CDR3 region is CAGSQVPGATEAFF. In DNA form, the CDR3 reads TGTGCCGGCAGCCAAGTTCCGGGGGCGACTGAAGCCTTCTTT.

At least ten counts were recorded for this clonotype. The V gene is TRBV20-1, the J gene TRBJ2-1; 12 nucleotides agree with TRBD2. CDR3 size: 15 residues. The germline CDR1 and CDR2 sequences are DFQATT and SNEGSKA (reference sequence). J gave up 7 bases and V 5 bases, and 9 bases lay outside the gene matches. Written as DNA, the CDR3 is TGCAGTGCTCGAACCCCGGGACTAGCGGGTAATGAGCAGTTCTTC. As protein: CSARTPGLAGNEQFF.